The clone carrying this TCR beta chain was seen a few times. Its antigen is unknown. This entry comes from a study of identical twins. Overall study results and limits: Invariant MAIT and iNKT cells may have partly biased zero-insertion analyses. Out-of-frame alpha sequences common to twins exhibited a surplus of low generation probability. The degree of excess twin sharing was weaker in beta out-of-frame sequences.

The V end lost 5 bases, the J end lost 3 bases, and 15 bases lay between the germline ends. Germline V gene data show CDR1 as LGHDT and CDR2 as YNNKEL (reference sequence). The CDR3 has 15 residues. Each cDNA held unique molecular identifiers, and template switching gave it a universal primer site. One entry per CDR3 protein, called by TCRdb with MiXCR from the 5' RACE reads. The sample records approximately 350,000 distinct CDR3 sequences, 9% to 15% being singletons. The same sample was also used in a study of yellow fever vaccine responses in identical twins.

The receptor's source is a woman under 30 in good health. The V and J genes are TRBV3-1 and TRBJ2-3; perhaps TRBD2 as D (7 bases). What was sequenced was CD8+ T cells sorted from blood. This CDR3 is CASSEGGGRTDTQYF. CDR3 DNA: TGTGCCAGCAGCGAAGGGGGGGGCCGGACAGATACGCAGTATTTT.